The source of this T cell receptor (beta chain) is a study of metastatic and nonmetastatic thyroid tumors. On the study more broadly: Malignant and benign thyroid patients had repertoires compared in peripheral blood and tumor or nodule tissue.

Each patient went into thyroid surgery without having received any treatment. Remarks on this clone: The antigen is unknown.

TCRdb recomputed clones from the PCR reads via MiXCR. There are about 27,000 clones in the sample; roughly 15% occur only once, and about 6.5% lies in the top ten. General study findings and limits: Malignant thyroid tumors reportedly exceeded benign nodules significantly in TCR beta diversity, with the difference appearing in blood and tumor.

Germline V CDR1 and CDR2: SGDLS, YYNGEE. The trim removed 0 bases at V and 4 bases at J, leaving 7 bases unmatched. The CDR3 runs 16 residues. The source material was blood. The TCR comes from a male donor with papillary thyroid cancer or a benign thyroid nodule (not recorded which). Some clones in this sample may be carry-over from other donors' samples. The chain recombines TRBV9 with TRBJ2-3; 8 nucleotides line up with TRBD2. In nucleotides, the CDR3 is TGTGCCAGCAGCGTAGGGCTAGCGGGTGGGTCAGATACGCAGTATTTT. Translating it yields CASSVGLAGGSDTQYF.